What follows is one T cell receptor beta chain and its context. The antigen is unknown. The data were obtained in a study of Ad26.COV2.S vaccination and SARS-CoV-2 variants. Points from the study as a whole: TCR breadth and depth estimates may have understated total T cell responses. Ad26.COV2.S recipients had broader spike-specific TCRs (P = 0.0014).

TCRdb's copy holds only in-frame clones and misses some; the assay was immunoSEQ multiplex PCR. This table has some 520,000 clones, around 85% appearing once. Documented treatment: 19 received Ad26.COV2.S at low or high dose, single or two shots; roughly five received placebo; per-sample allocation not given. Vaccine and placebo recipients were sampled on day 63 after the first injection. Donation was by an adult aged 18-55 years who was in Boston. V was clipped by 4 bases and J by 6 bases, with 13 bases between them. The germline CDR1 and CDR2 sequences are SGHRS and YFSETQ. The CDR3 runs 13 residues.

This TCR came from a person aged 18 to 65 who received the Ad26.COV2.S COVID-19 vaccine or a placebo. The rearrangement links TRBV5-1 to TRBJ1-1, with D perhaps TRBD1 (5 bases). Sequencing used peripheral blood, obtained in a trial of Ad26.COV2.S vaccine versus placebo. CDR3: CASSQTGGAEAFF. In DNA, the CDR3 is TGCGCCAGCAGCCAGACGGGAGGGGCTGAAGCTTTCTTT.